In its sample, the clone carrying this T cell receptor (beta chain) ranks as medium-sized. Antigen specificity is unknown. This specimen belongs to a study of T and B cells in COVID-19 patients. General observations from the study: Early severe-case samples and blood from mildly ill patients during symptoms were in short supply.

TRB rearrangements were amplified by multiplex PCR with BIOMED2 TRB-A/B primers. In TCRdb, the multiplex PCR reads were re-called with MiXCR into one record per CDR3 protein. The sample records 9,000 to 13,000 distinct CDR3 sequences, about 30% being singletons. Blood genomic DNA input for TRB amplification was about 250-550 ng. This CDR3 spans 11 amino acids. V lost 7 bases and J lost 12, with 13 bases in between. Germline-derived CDR1 and CDR2 are LNHDA and SQIVND (reference sequence). Sequenced input: blood. This TCR was recovered from a human donor with active COVID-19. The chain combines TRBV19 with TRBJ2-1; D unclear. This chain's CDR3 is CASMASYMQFF. The CDR3 DNA is TGTGCCAGTATGGCCTCGTATATGCAGTTCTTC.